The following is a T cell receptor beta chain sequence with its context. With a J-beta primer mix and a sample-barcoded 5' primer, a second PCR ran roughly 6 to 11 cycles. The authors tagged each cDNA molecule using a template-switch adaptor with 12 random nucleotides. MiXCR was run by TCRdb on the 5' RACE reads, yielding one entry per CDR3 protein. The data contain some 1.6 million distinct CDR3 sequences, about 31% of them seen just once; the ten biggest clones take up around 11%. The source of the sample is a study of blood T cells in healthy people across ages. Germline CDR1 reads SQVTM; CDR2 reads ANQGSEA. V was clipped by 4 bases and J by 4 bases; unmatched bases: 8. The CDR3 totals 14 residues.

The sample taken for sequencing was blood. The chain has TRBV29-1 and TRBJ2-3; 7 nucleotides align to TRBD2. This clonotype was obtained from a woman aged 25 to 45 in good health. CDR3 DNA sequence: TGCAGCGTTGTGAGCGGGGACCTTCCAGATACGCAGTATTTT. Translated, it gives CSVVSGDLPDTQYF.